The 15 T cell receptor beta chains presented below share a single source sample, sequenced in a study of CD8+CD57+ T cells in acquired aplastic anemia. Genomic DNA, the template, was used for profiling of the TCR beta VDJ and CDR3. TCRdb reprocessed the reads via MiXCR and lists one record per CDR3 protein. The table shows roughly 61,000 distinct CDR3 sequences, with approximately 50% occurring only once. It was patients with CD8+CD57+ cell expansion by flow cytometry who were chosen for sequencing. The sample consisted of sorted CD4+, CD8+, or CD8+CD57+ T cells (not recorded which) from PBMCs. Receptors were obtained from a human donor with aplastic anemia.

This clonotype has a count of ten or more. The rearrangement uses TRBV5-4 and TRBJ1-1; possible D gene TRBD1, 6 bases. The CDR3 contains 16 residues. V lost 0 bases and J 1 base, leaving 13 bases between the germline ends. Germline CDR1 reads SGHNT; CDR2 reads YYREEE (reference sequence). Written as DNA, the CDR3 is TGTGCCAGCAGCTTGGCCTATCAGGGGTGGAACACTGAAGCTTTCTTT. Translation gives CASSLAYQGWNTEAFF.

The rearrangement uses TRBV7-2 and TRBJ1-6; D call uncertain. V lost 5 bases and J 10 bases, leaving 9 bases between the germline ends. There are 12 residues in the CDR3. Germline CDR1 SGHTA, CDR2 FQGNSA. DNA for the CDR3: TGTGCCAGCAGCGGCCTCAGATCACCCCTCCACTTT. Translated: CASSGLRSPLHF.

The CDR3 bases are TGTGCCAGCAGGGACAACTTCAGCAATCAGCCCCAGCATTTT. This codes for CASRDNFSNQPQHF. The chain employs TRBV7-2 and TRBJ1-5; possible D gene TRBD1, 5 bases. CDR3 length: 14 amino acids. With 6 bases removed from V and 1 base from J, the gap between germline ends came to 10 bases. CDR1 is SGHTA, CDR2 FQGNSA, per germline.

The V gene is TRBV25-1, the J gene TRBJ1-6; TRBD1 agrees at 7 bases. The germline CDR1 and CDR2 sequences are MGHDK and SYGVNS. The trim removed 5 bases at V and 9 bases at J, leaving 10 bases unmatched. The CDR3 has 15 amino acids. The CDR3 coding sequence is TGTGCCAGCAGTCCCCCCACAGGGGTTGGTTCACCCCTCCACTTT. It translates to CASSPPTGVGSPLHF.

This clonotype was picked up one time. The chain is built from TRBV10-3 and TRBJ1-1; D uncertain. There are 13 residues in the CDR3. The V gene lost 2 bases and the J gene lost 1 base, with 5 bases spanning the gap. Germline V lookup: CDR1 ENHRY, CDR2 SYGVKD. CDR3 DNA: TGTGCCATCAGTGAGGGTGAGAACACTGAAGCTTTCTTT. It translates to CAISEGENTEAFF.

Ten or more counts support this clonotype. The chain couples TRBV11-2 to TRBJ1-2; D perhaps matches TRBD1 (6 bases). The CDR3 consists of 16 residues. Trimming shortened V by 7 bases and J by 6 bases, and 24 bases separated the two germline ends. Germline assignment: CDR1 SGHAT and CDR2 FQNNGV. CDR3 sequence (DNA): TGTGCCAGCACCTCCCACCCTTTTGGGGGGGCGGATGGCTACACCTTC. Amino acid sequence: CASTSHPFGGADGYTF. Drawing the rest from reference TRBV11-2 and TRBJ1-2, the complete variable domain is EAGVAQSPRYKIIEKRQSVAFWCNPISGHATLYWYQQILGQGPKLLIQFQNNGVVDDSQLPKDRFSAERLKGVDSTLKIQPAKLEDSAVYLCASTSHPFGGADGYTFGSGTRLTVV.

Only one count was recorded for this clonotype. V is TRBV20-1 and J is TRBJ1-1; 7 positions agree with TRBD1. The CDR3 runs 14 residues. Trimming at V came to 0 bases and at J to 2 bases, leaving 3 bases not matched to a gene. The germline V gene encodes CDR1 DFQATT and CDR2 SNEGSKA (reference sequence). CDR3: CSARDRDRNTEAFF. The CDR3 DNA is TGCAGTGCTAGAGATCGGGACAGAAACACTGAAGCTTTCTTT.

This clonotype showed up many times. The chain carries TRBV4-2 and TRBJ2-1; TRBD2 matches at 7 bases. This CDR3 region has 15 residues. From germline, CDR1 is LGHNA and CDR2 YNFKEQ. The V segment lost 6 bases and the J segment 3 bases; nucleotides outside the gene matches: 8. CDR3 residues: CASSPGLGGYNEQFF. CDR3 bases: TGTGCCAGCAGTCCTGGACTAGGTGGCTACAATGAGCAGTTCTTC.

This clonotype was observed at least ten times. The chain carries TRBV12-3 or TRBV12-4 and TRBJ1-5, with 7 bases identical to TRBD1. This CDR3 is built from 15 residues. J gave up 5 bases and V 6 bases, and 10 bases lay outside the gene matches. The CDR3 nucleotides read TGTGCCAGCAGCCCGTCAGACAGGGAAGATCAGCCCCAGCATTTT. It specifies CASSPSDREDQPQHF.

The rearrangement joins TRBV29-1 to TRBJ2-2; D is ambiguous. CDR3 length: 13 amino acids. Between the trimmed V and J ends, which lost 0 bases and 10 bases, there was a span of 12 bases. Germline CDR1 reads SQVTM; CDR2 reads ANQGSEA. CDR3 protein: CSVEDGYGAELFF. Here the CDR3 DNA reads TGCAGCGTTGAAGATGGTTATGGTGCGGAGCTGTTTTTT.

This clonotype showed up many times. V usage is TRBV2 and J usage is TRBJ2-2, with 8 bases that match TRBD1. J lost 4 bases, V lost 4 bases, and 2 bases had no gene match. The CDR3 is 14 amino acids. CDR1 is SNHLY and CDR2 is FYNNEI in the germline V gene. The DNA for the CDR3 is TGTGCCAGCAGTGGAACAGGGGGCACCGGGGAGCTGTTTTTT. Its protein is CASSGTGGTGELFF. The variable domain in full, completed from reference TRBV2 and TRBJ2-2, reads EPEVTQTPSHQVTQMGQEVILRCVPISNHLYFYWYRQILGQKVEFLVSFYNNEISEKSEIFDDQFSVERPDGSNFTLKIRSTKLEDSAMYFCASSGTGGTGELFFGEGSRLTVL.

The chain joins TRBV27 to TRBJ1-4; D may be TRBD1 (5 bases). The CDR3 extends over 16 amino acids. CDR1 MNHEY and CDR2 SMNVEV come from the germline V gene (reference sequence). V was cut by 5 bases and J by 3 bases, with 16 bases left in between. CDR3 in amino acids: CASSLHRMGANEKLFF. The CDR3 DNA follows: TGTGCCAGCAGTCTCCACCGGATGGGGGCTAATGAAAAACTGTTTTTT.

The rearrangement uses TRBV9 and TRBJ2-5; no clear D gene. The CDR3 consists of 13 residues. Germline assignment: CDR1 SGDLS and CDR2 YYNGEE. Deletions cut 0 bases from V and 2 bases from J, with 5 bases between. In DNA, the CDR3 is TGTGCCAGCAGCGTAGACCTTCAAGAGACCCAGTACTTC. Translated, it gives CASSVDLQETQYF.

This clonotype appeared a few times. The chain couples TRBV27 to TRBJ2-3; D not certain. V was pared by 5 bases and J by 1 base, with 16 bases between. This CDR3 is 16 amino acids long. Germline CDR1 and CDR2: MNHEY and SMNVEV (reference sequence). The CDR3 spells CASSPLRVKGTDTQYF. The CDR3 coding sequence is TGTGCCAGCAGTCCTCTTCGGGTAAAGGGCACAGATACGCAGTATTTT.

The gene calls are TRBV19 and TRBJ2-7; the D gene is possibly TRBD1 (6 bases). This CDR3 is 15 amino acids long. Germline V gene sequence: CDR1 LNHDA, CDR2 SQIVND (reference sequence). Between the trimmed V and J ends, which lost 5 bases and 4 bases, there was a span of 18 bases. This chain's CDR3 is CASSQIDRTGYEQYF. The CDR3 DNA reads as TGTGCCAGTAGTCAAATCGACAGGACCGGTTACGAGCAGTACTTC.